Listed below are T cell receptor beta chains from one sample, sequenced in a study of T cell responses to AZD1222 COVID-19 vaccine. Assay: immunoSEQ multiplex PCR; the TCRdb copy retains only in-frame clones and omits some. The repertoire consists of 90,000 to 95,000 clones, with over 75% occurring once and the leading ten covering about 19%. The material sequenced was peripheral blood, taken on day 0 of AZD1222 vaccination. These receptor sequences come from an adult in good health. Both conserved end residues are part of each CDR3. Fields, in order: V gene, D gene, J gene, clone size, CDR3 DNA, CDR3 protein. A D gene is named only where the DNA matches it firmly. Part of the rows lack a size; the others show once, few, many or a class for expanded clones.

TRBV5-4	.	TRBJ1-1	.	TGTGCCAGCAGCTTCGGTAACACTGAAGCTTTCTTT	CASSFGNTEAFF
TRBV19	.	TRBJ1-5	.	TGTGCCAGTAACCGTAGGGAACAGCCCCAGCATTTT	CASNRREQPQHF
TRBV28	.	TRBJ1-2	few	TGTGCCAGCAGTTTACAACGGGCAGGGGTCGGCTACACCTTC	CASSLQRAGVGYTF
TRBV6-5	TRBD1	TRBJ1-1	.	TGTGCCAGCAGACTTAACAGGGGGTTCACTGAAGCTTTCTTT	CASRLNRGFTEAFF
TRBV24-1	.	TRBJ2-1	.	TGTGCCACCAGTGGCCTAGAACGGGGGTACAATGAGCAGTTCTTC	CATSGLERGYNEQFF
TRBV4-3	.	TRBJ1-4	.	TGCGCCAGCAGCCAAGCGGGGGCAGGTAGTGAAAAACTGTTTTTT	CASSQAGAGSEKLFF
TRBV7-2	TRBD1	TRBJ2-7	.	TGTGCCAGCAACCGGGACAGGGACTACGAGCAGTACTTC	CASNRDRDYEQYF
TRBV27	.	TRBJ1-5	.	TGTGCCAGCAGTTTTAAGAGCAATCAGCCCCAGCATTTT	CASSFKSNQPQHF
TRBV25-1	TRBD2	TRBJ2-5	.	TGTGCCAGCAGTGAATGGGGACTAGCGGGGGGACTTGAGGGGACCCAGTACTTC	CASSEWGLAGGLEGTQYF
TRBV4-2	TRBD2	TRBJ2-7	.	TGTGCCAGCAGCCAAGATTCCCCACTAGCGTCCTCCTACGAGCAGTACTTC	CASSQDSPLASSYEQYF
TRBV27	TRBD1	TRBJ1-4	few	TGTGCCAGCGCCCTCGGGACAGGAAATGAAAAACTGTTTTTT	CASALGTGNEKLFF
TRBV28	.	TRBJ2-3	.	TGTGCCAGCAGTTCTACCGGGACAAACACAGATACGCAGTATTTT	CASSSTGTNTDTQYF
TRBV19	.	TRBJ1-2	few	TGTGCCAGTACCCCAGGAGGACAGCGCTACACCTTC	CASTPGGQRYTF
TRBV15	.	TRBJ2-7	.	TGTGCCACCAGCAGAGAGAGGGGTTCCTACGAGCAGTACTTC	CATSRERGSYEQYF
TRBV11-2	TRBD2	TRBJ2-7	.	TGTGCCAGCAGCTTAGGTCCGTTGCTAGCGGTCGAGGCTAGCTACGAGCAGTACTTC	CASSLGPLLAVEASYEQYF